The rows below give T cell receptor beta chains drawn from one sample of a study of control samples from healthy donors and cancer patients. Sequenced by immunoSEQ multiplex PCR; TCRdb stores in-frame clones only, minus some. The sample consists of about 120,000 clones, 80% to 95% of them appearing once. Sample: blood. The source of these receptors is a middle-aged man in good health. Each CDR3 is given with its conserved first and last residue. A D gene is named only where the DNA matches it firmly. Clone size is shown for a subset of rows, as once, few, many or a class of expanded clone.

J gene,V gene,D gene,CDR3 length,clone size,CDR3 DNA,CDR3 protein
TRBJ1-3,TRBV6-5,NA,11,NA,TGTGCCAGCAGGAAAGGAAACACCATATATTTT,CASRKGNTIYF
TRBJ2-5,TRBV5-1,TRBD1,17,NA,TGCGCCAGCAGCTCACCCCCGGGACAGTGGTACCAAGAGACCCAGTACTTC,CASSSPPGQWYQETQYF
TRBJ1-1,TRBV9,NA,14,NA,TGTGCCAGCAGTAGTCTAAGGATAGACACTGAAGCTTTCTTT,CASSSLRIDTEAFF
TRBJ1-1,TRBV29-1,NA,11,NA,TGCAGCGTTATACTAAACACTGAAGCTTTCTTT,CSVILNTEAFF
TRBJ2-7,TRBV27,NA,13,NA,TGTGCCAGCTCGACCCAAGACGGCTACGAGCAGTACTTC,CASSTQDGYEQYF
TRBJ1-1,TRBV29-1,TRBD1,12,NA,TGCAGCGTGAACAGGGGACCCACTGAAGCTTTCTTT,CSVNRGPTEAFF
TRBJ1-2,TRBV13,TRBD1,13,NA,TGTGCCAGCAGCCGGACAGGGGGAGAAGGCTACACCTTC,CASSRTGGEGYTF
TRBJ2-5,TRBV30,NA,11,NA,TGTGCCTGGAGTATCTCCGCGGTCCAGTACTTC,CAWSISAVQYF
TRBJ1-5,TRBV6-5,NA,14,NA,TGTGCCAGCACCCAAACCTTGAACAATCAGCCCCAGCATTTT,CASTQTLNNQPQHF
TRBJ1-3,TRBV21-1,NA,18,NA,TGTGCCAGCAGCTTAAGCCCCGGGACAGGCTTCTCTGGAAACACCATATATTTT,CASSLSPGTGFSGNTIYF
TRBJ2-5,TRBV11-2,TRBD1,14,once,TGTGCCAGCACCAGGACAGGAACTCAGGAAGCCCAGTACTTC,CASTRTGTQEAQYF
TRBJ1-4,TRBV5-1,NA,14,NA,TGCGCCAGCAGCTTGACGGGGGTAGGGGAAAAACTGTTTTTT,CASSLTGVGEKLFF
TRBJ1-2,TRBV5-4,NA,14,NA,TGTGCCAGCAGCTTGGCCCAGGGCAGCTATGGCTACACCTTC,CASSLAQGSYGYTF
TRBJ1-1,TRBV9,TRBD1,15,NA,TGTGCCAGCAGCGAGACAGGGCCCATGAACACTGAAGCTTTCTTT,CASSETGPMNTEAFF
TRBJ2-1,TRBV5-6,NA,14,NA,TGTGCCAGCAGCTTTGGAGACTCCTACAATGAGCAGTTCTTC,CASSFGDSYNEQFF
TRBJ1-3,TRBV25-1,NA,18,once,TGTGCCAGCAGTGAAGTGGGCACCGGACGGAGAGGTGGAAACACCATATATTTT,CASSEVGTGRRGGNTIYF
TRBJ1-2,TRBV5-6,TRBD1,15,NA,TGTGCCAGCAGCTTTGACCCGACAGGGACCTATGGCTACACCTTC,CASSFDPTGTYGYTF
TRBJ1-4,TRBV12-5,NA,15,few,TGTGCTAGTGGTTTAGAAGGGACGATAAAAGAAAAACTGTTTTTT,CASGLEGTIKEKLFF
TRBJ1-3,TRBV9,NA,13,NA,TGTGCCAGCAGCGCCCTTCTTGGGAACACCATATATTTT,CASSALLGNTIYF
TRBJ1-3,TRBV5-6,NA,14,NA,TGTGCCAGCAGCTCGCCTACAGGGGGAAACACCATATATTTT,CASSSPTGGNTIYF
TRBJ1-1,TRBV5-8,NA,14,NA,TGTGCCAGCAGCTTGTCGGGGGGCGTCGGGGAAGCTTTCTTT,CASSLSGGVGEAFF
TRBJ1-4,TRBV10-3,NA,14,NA,TGTGCCATCAGCGGCGGGACAAACAATGAAAAACTGTTTTTT,CAISGGTNNEKLFF
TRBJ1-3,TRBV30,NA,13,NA,TGTGCCTGGCTTCAGGCTGGGGGAAACACCATATATTTT,CAWLQAGGNTIYF
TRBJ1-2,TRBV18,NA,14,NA,TGTGCCAGCTCACCACCGGCAGCCGGCTATGGCTACACCTTC,CASSPPAAGYGYTF
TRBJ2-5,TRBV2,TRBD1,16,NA,TGTGCCAGCAGAGAGGGGACAGGCTGGGGAATGGAGACCCAGTACTTC,CASREGTGWGMETQYF
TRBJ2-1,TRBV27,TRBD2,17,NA,TGTGCCAGCAGTTTAATATCCGGGGGGGGACTCTACAATGAGCAGTTCTTC,CASSLISGGGLYNEQFF
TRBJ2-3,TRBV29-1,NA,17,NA,TGCAGCGTTGATCGGGGCCTTGGAACTCTTCGCACAGATACGCAGTATTTT,CSVDRGLGTLRTDTQYF
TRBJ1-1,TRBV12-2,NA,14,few,TGTGCAAGTCGCTTCCCCAGAGGGGAGGCTGAAGCTTTCTTT,CASRFPRGEAEAFF
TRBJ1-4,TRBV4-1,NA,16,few,TGCGCCAGCAGCCAAGACCGGACAGTCACTAATGAAAAACTGTTTTTT,CASSQDRTVTNEKLFF
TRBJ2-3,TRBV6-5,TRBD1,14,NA,TGTGCCAGCAGTTACATAAGGGGGCCAGATACGCAGTATTTT,CASSYIRGPDTQYF
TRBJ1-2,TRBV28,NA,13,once,TGTGCCAGCAGTTTGTTCTCCTCGGGTGGCTACACCTTC,CASSLFSSGGYTF
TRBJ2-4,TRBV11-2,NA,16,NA,TGTGCCAGCAGATCCGGGACTGCGCTAGCCAAAAACATTCAGTACTTC,CASRSGTALAKNIQYF